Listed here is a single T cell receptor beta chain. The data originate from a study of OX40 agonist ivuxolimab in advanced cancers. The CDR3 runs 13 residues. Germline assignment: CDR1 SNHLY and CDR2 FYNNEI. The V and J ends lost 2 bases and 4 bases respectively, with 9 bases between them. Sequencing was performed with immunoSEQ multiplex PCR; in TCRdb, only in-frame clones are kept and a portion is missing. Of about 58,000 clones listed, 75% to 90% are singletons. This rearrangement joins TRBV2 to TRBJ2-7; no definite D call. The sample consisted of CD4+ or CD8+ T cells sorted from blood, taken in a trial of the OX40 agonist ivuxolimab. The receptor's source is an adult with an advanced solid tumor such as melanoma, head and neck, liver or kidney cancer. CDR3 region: CASSEKQIYEQYF. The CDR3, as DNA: TGTGCCAGCAGTGAAAAACAGATTTACGAGCAGTACTTC.